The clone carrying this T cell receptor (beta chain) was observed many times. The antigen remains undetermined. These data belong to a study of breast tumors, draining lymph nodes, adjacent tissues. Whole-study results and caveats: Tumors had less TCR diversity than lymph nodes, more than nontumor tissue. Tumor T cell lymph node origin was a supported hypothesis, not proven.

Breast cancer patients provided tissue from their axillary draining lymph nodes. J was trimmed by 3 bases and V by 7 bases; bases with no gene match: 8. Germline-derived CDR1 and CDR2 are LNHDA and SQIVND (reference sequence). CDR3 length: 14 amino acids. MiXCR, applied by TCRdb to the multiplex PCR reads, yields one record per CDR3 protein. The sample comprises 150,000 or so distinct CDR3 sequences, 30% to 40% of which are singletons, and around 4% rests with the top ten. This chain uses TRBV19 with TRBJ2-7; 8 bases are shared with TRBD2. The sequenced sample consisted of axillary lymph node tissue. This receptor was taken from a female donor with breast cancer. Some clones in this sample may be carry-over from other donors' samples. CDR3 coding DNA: TGTGCCAGTAATGGGGCGGGAGGTATCTACGAGCAGTACTTC. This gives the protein CASNGAGGIYEQYF.